The rows below give T cell receptor beta chains drawn from one sample of a study of regulatory T cells in long-lasting Graves disease. TCRdb fed the multiplex PCR reads into MiXCR, producing one record per CDR3 protein. The sample shows roughly 300,000 distinct CDR3 sequences, about 19% of them seen only once. The sequenced sample was peripheral blood mononuclear cells (PBMCs), obtained when the disease was refractory, from a patient treated with antithyroid drugs. These receptors came from a female donor with Graves disease. The CDR3 runs from the conserved cysteine through the conserved F or W. The D gene is left open where the match is weak. A clone size is listed for some rows: how often the clone was seen (once, few, many), or a class if it is expanded.

TRBD1,TRBJ1-5,TRBV30,few,CAWKGQGNQPQHF,TGTGCCTGGAAAGGACAGGGTAATCAGCCCCAGCATTTT
TRBD1,TRBJ1-5,TRBV6-5,few,CASSYSTRTGRGQPQHF,TGTGCCAGCAGTTACTCCACGAGGACAGGGAGAGGTCAGCCCCAGCATTTT
.,TRBJ1-5,TRBV7-9,.,CASSLFGDTGQPQHF,TGTGCCAGCAGCTTATTCGGGGACACCGGTCAGCCCCAGCATTTT
.,TRBJ2-2,TRBV6-5,few,CASSYRRGQNTGELFF,TGTGCCAGCAGTTACCGGAGGGGGCAGAACACCGGGGAGCTGTTTTTT
TRBD1,TRBJ1-5,TRBV7-9,few,CASSSTGAQHF,TGTGCCAGCAGCTCTACAGGGGCCCAGCATTTT
TRBD1,TRBJ1-5,TRBV20-1,few,CSASGTGQQPQHF,TGCAGTGCTAGCGGGACAGGGCAACAGCCCCAGCATTTT
TRBD2,TRBJ2-7,TRBV20-1,.,CSALQRGSDEQYF,TGCAGTGCCCTCCAGCGGGGTTCGGACGAGCAGTACTTC
TRBD1,TRBJ2-1,TRBV29-1,.,CSVQPRDRGHNEQFF,TGCAGCGTGCAGCCCCGGGACAGGGGACATAATGAGCAGTTCTTC
.,TRBJ1-2,TRBV6-2/TRBV6-3,few,CASSELLANYGYTF,TGTGCCAGCAGTGAACTCCTAGCTAACTATGGCTACACCTTC
.,TRBJ1-1,TRBV27,many,CASRGTLNTEAFF,TGTGCCAGCAGAGGGACACTGAACACTGAAGCTTTCTTT
.,TRBJ1-6,TRBV11-3,.,CASSLWAGSYNSPLHF,TGTGCCAGCAGCTTATGGGCTGGCTCCTATAATTCACCCCTCCACTTT
TRBD2,TRBJ2-3,TRBV10-3,.,CATKWREIATTDTQYF,TGTGCCACAAAGTGGCGGGAGATAGCGACCACAGATACGCAGTATTTT
.,TRBJ2-5,TRBV18,.,CASSPVGRETQYF,TGTGCCAGCTCACCGGTGGGGCGAGAGACCCAGTACTTC
TRBD1,TRBJ2-7,TRBV11-2,many,CASSTTTGEDEQYF,TGTGCCAGCAGCACTACGACAGGGGAAGACGAGCAGTACTTC
TRBD1,TRBJ1-5,TRBV19,.,CATLLRTGANQPQHF,TGTGCCACTCTCCTTCGGACAGGGGCCAATCAGCCCCAGCATTTT
.,TRBJ2-7,TRBV30,.,CAWSVDSLSEQYF,TGTGCCTGGAGTGTCGACAGCCTTAGTGAGCAGTACTTC
.,TRBJ2-1,TRBV11-3,.,CASSLTGGRYEQFF,TGTGCCAGCAGCTTAACGGGGGGCCGATATGAGCAGTTCTTC
.,TRBJ1-5,TRBV10-2,many,CASSESGAASGGNQHF,TGCGCCAGCAGTGAGTCGGGGGCAGCGTCCGGAGGTAACCAGCATTTT
.,TRBJ2-7,TRBV11-2,.,CASSLDERAAYEQYF,TGTGCCAGCAGCTTAGATGAGAGGGCGGCCTACGAGCAGTACTTC
.,TRBJ2-5,TRBV9,few,CASSVDAGDRAQYF,TGTGCCAGCAGCGTAGACGCCGGGGATCGGGCCCAGTACTTC
TRBD2,TRBJ2-5,TRBV27,.,CASSPYWGIAGGETQYF,TGTGCCAGCAGTCCCTATTGGGGAATAGCGGGCGGAGAGACCCAGTACTTC
.,TRBJ1-1,TRBV20-1,few,CSAIKMIEAFF,TGCAGTGCTATAAAGATGATAGAAGCTTTCTTT
.,TRBJ2-7,TRBV28,few,CASSSPNRVEQYF,TGTGCCAGCAGTTCGCCGAACAGAGTCGAGCAGTACTTC
.,TRBJ1-5,TRBV28,many,CASTQGNQPQHF,TGTGCCAGCACCCAGGGCAATCAGCCCCAGCATTTT
.,TRBJ2-7,TRBV6-1,.,CASTNQTSMYLCASSFGVRYEQYF,.
TRBD1,TRBJ2-1,TRBV6-2/TRBV6-3,few,CASSYTGTGIYNEQFF,TGTGCCAGCAGTTATACCGGGACAGGGATCTACAATGAGCAGTTCTTC
.,TRBJ1-1,TRBV27,many,CASSPTWDGEKNTEAFF,TGTGCCAGCAGTCCCACGTGGGACGGGGAGAAGAACACTGAAGCTTTCTTT
TRBD2,TRBJ2-7,TRBV16,few,CASSLNGEGLYEQYF,TGTGCCAGCAGCTTGAACGGGGAGGGCCTCTACGAGCAGTACTTC
TRBD1,TRBJ1-1,TRBV29-1,few,CSVDNQGAAEAFF,TGCAGCGTTGATAACCAGGGGGCCGCTGAAGCTTTCTTT
TRBD1,TRBJ1-6,TRBV12-3/TRBV12-4,many,CASWGRDRRNSPLHF,TGTGCCAGTTGGGGCCGGGACAGGCGGAATTCACCCCTCCACTTT
.,TRBJ1-2,TRBV4-2,few,CASSLPGHSYGYTF,TGTGCCAGCAGCCTTCCGGGACACTCCTATGGCTACACCTTC
TRBD1,TRBJ2-5,TRBV4-1,.,CASSHPRDSNQETQYF,TGCGCCAGCAGCCACCCCCGGGACAGCAACCAAGAGACCCAGTACTTC
.,TRBJ1-2,TRBV6-5,.,CASSYSTHRHSGYTF,TGTGCCAGCAGTTACTCGACCCATCGGCATTCAGGCTACACCTTC
.,TRBJ2-7,TRBV27,many,CASRPPGGAGREQYF,TGTGCCAGCCGCCCCCCCGGGGGAGCGGGCAGGGAGCAGTACTTC
.,TRBJ1-5,TRBV28,few,CASSFRGRPQHF,TGTGCCAGCAGTTTCCGAGGAAGGCCCCAGCATTTT